This entry lists 4 T cell receptor beta chains sequenced from one sample in a study of T cells in Graves' hyperthyroidism and ophthalmopathy. Amplified TCR beta CDR3 regions derived from RNA transcripts. The TCR CDR3 first-round RT-PCR relied on the HTBI primer set. In TCRdb, the multiplex PCR reads were re-called with MiXCR into one record per CDR3 protein. The sample carries roughly 740,000 distinct CDR3 sequences, roughly 15% recorded once. Sequenced: blood. Receptors originate from a man aged 18 to 30 with Graves' hyperthyroidism.

This clonotype was observed many times. The rearrangement joins TRBV2 to TRBJ1-4, with D uncertain. The ends were cut back, 10 bases at V and 3 bases at J, with 15 bases in the middle. There are 14 residues in the CDR3. Looked up from germline, CDR1 is SNHLY and CDR2 is FYNNEI. CDR3 residues: CATRFGPANEKLFF. DNA of the CDR3: TGTGCCACTAGATTCGGACCGGCTAATGAAAAACTGTTTTTT.

This clonotype was seen many times. V and J are TRBV2 and TRBJ2-3, with 8 bases fitting TRBD2. Trimming removed 2 bases from V and 4 bases from J; junction bases left unmatched: 5. The CDR3 consists of 15 residues. From germline, CDR1 is SNHLY and CDR2 FYNNEI. CDR3 amino acids: CASSESGTRADTQYF. The CDR3 region has the DNA TGTGCCAGCAGTGAAAGTGGGACTAGAGCAGATACGCAGTATTTT.

The V call is TRBV5-5, the J call TRBJ2-2; tentatively, D is TRBD2 (5 bases). Trimming took off 4 bases at V and 0 bases at J, with 25 bases between the two ends. The CDR3 extends over 20 amino acids. Germline V lookup: CDR1 SGHKS, CDR2 YYEKEE (reference sequence). In DNA, the CDR3 is TGTGCCAGCAGCCGGAACTGGCGGCGGGTGGACCCTTCGAACACCGGGGAGCTGTTTTTT. This gives the protein CASSRNWRRVDPSNTGELFF.

In this sample, this clonotype turned up many times. The rearrangement joins TRBV11-3 to TRBJ2-3; D possibly corresponds to TRBD1 (6 bases). Trimming removed 2 bases from V and 6 bases from J, with 15 bases in between. This CDR3 spans 15 amino acids. Germline V gene sequence: CDR1 SGHNT, CDR2 YENEEA. CDR3 coding DNA: TGTGCCAGCAGCTTACCCCGCGCAGGGGTGGATACGCAGTATTTT. Translation: CASSLPRAGVDTQYF.